This T cell receptor (beta chain) emerged from a study of T cells expressing NK-cell markers. Overall study context: The TCR beta repertoires originated in sorted CD3+CD56+NKG2C+, CD3+CD56+NKG2C- and CD3+CD56-NKG2C+ T cells. Most of the eight sequenced donors were HCMV-seropositive; one was seronegative. Study results and limitations: Dominant NKG2C+ clonotypes were found to form about 1.0-7.5% of CD8+ T cells in several donors.

A word on this clonotype: The antigen is unknown.

Making the TCR beta cDNA relied on 5'RACE template switching with UMIs. TCRdb reprocessed the 5' RACE reads; each CDR3 protein has one entry and no DNA is given. The sample yields 150,000 to 160,000 distinct CDR3 sequences, of which the top ten take up 37%. The TCR was taken from a woman in her 50s in good health. What was sequenced was blood T cells: a sorted CD56 or NKG2C T cell subset, CD4+ or CD8+ T cells, or bulk PBMC T cells (not recorded which).

This CDR3 reads CASGLDEITDTQYF. The V call is TRBV12-5, the J call TRBJ2-3. Germline V lookup: CDR1 LGHNT, CDR2 FRNRAP. This CDR3 is built from 14 residues.